A selection of T cell receptor beta chains follows, all from one sample in a study of identical twins. From the 5' RACE reads, TCRdb called clonotypes with MiXCR, one entry per CDR3 protein. This sample has nearly 200,000 distinct CDR3 sequences, with 15% to 20% found just once. This sample also belongs to another study, concerning T cells expressing NK-cell markers.

The source material was CD8+ T cells sorted from blood. The receptors derive from a woman between 18 and 30 years old in good health. Each CDR3 is given with its conserved first and last residue. D genes are given only for firm matches. Only part of the rows carry a size: once, few, many, or a class if the clone is expanded.

j_gene | v_gene | abundance | d_gene | CDR3nt | CDR3aa
TRBJ2-1 | TRBV14 | few | NA | TGTGCCAGCAGCCCCTGGGCTGGGGAGCAGTTCTTC | CASSPWAGEQFF
TRBJ2-1 | TRBV5-1 | many | TRBD2 | TGCGCCAGCAGCGAGGGACTAGCGGGGGTCAGGGGTGAGCAGTTCTTC | CASSEGLAGVRGEQFF
TRBJ2-1 | TRBV11-2 | NA | TRBD2 | TGTGCCAGCAGCTTGGCCGGGGGGTCCCAGTTCTTC | CASSLAGGSQFF
TRBJ2-5 | TRBV12-3/TRBV12-4 | few | NA | TGTGCCAGCAGTCCCGGGGTGGAGACCCAGTACTTC | CASSPGVETQYF
TRBJ2-2 | TRBV5-1 | few | NA | TGCGCCAGCAGGTCTCGGGACCCCGGGGAGCTGTTTTTT | CASRSRDPGELFF
TRBJ2-6 | TRBV12-5 | few | NA | TGTGCTAGTGGTTTGGAGGACGGCTTCTCTGGGGCCAACGTCCTGACTTTC | CASGLEDGFSGANVLTF
TRBJ2-3 | TRBV12-3/TRBV12-4 | NA | NA | TGTGCCAGCAGTTCAATCGGGGTCGGGACAGATACGCAGTATTTT | CASSSIGVGTDTQYF
TRBJ2-1 | TRBV5-6 | many | TRBD2 | TGTGCCAGCAAAACCGGGGGGGGTTCCTACAATGAGCAGTTCTTC | CASKTGGGSYNEQFF
TRBJ2-7 | TRBV7-9 | NA | NA | TGTGCCAGCAGCTTAGCGTTGGAGGTTACCATCTACGAGCAGTACTTC | CASSLALEVTIYEQYF
TRBJ2-3 | TRBV4-1 | few | NA | TGCGCCAGCAGCCAAGAAGAGGTACCCCACAAGACGCAGTATTTT | CASSQEEVPHKTQYF
TRBJ2-7 | TRBV4-3 | NA | NA | TGCGCCAGCAGCCAAGATAGTGTGGGGGAGCAGTACTTC | CASSQDSVGEQYF
TRBJ2-7 | TRBV14 | few | NA | TGTGCCAGCAATCTCAGAGGCGTCGACGAGCAGTACTTC | CASNLRGVDEQYF